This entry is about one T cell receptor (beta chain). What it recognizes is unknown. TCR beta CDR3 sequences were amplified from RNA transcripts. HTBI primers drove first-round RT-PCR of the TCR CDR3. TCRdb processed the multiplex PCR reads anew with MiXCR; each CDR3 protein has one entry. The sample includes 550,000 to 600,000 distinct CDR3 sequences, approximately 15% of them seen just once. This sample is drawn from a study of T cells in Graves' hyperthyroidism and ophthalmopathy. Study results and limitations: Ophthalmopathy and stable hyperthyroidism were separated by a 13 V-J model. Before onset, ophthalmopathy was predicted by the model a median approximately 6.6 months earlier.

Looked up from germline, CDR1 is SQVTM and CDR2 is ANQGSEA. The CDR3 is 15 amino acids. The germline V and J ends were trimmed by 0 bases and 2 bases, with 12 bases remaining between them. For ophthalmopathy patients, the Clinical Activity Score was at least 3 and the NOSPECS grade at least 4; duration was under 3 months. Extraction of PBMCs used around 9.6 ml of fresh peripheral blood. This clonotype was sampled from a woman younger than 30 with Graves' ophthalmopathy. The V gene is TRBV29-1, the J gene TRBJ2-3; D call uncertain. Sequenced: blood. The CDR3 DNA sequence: TGCAGCGTTGAAGATAGGGCCGGCCCCACAGATACGCAGTATTTT. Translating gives CSVEDRAGPTDTQYF.